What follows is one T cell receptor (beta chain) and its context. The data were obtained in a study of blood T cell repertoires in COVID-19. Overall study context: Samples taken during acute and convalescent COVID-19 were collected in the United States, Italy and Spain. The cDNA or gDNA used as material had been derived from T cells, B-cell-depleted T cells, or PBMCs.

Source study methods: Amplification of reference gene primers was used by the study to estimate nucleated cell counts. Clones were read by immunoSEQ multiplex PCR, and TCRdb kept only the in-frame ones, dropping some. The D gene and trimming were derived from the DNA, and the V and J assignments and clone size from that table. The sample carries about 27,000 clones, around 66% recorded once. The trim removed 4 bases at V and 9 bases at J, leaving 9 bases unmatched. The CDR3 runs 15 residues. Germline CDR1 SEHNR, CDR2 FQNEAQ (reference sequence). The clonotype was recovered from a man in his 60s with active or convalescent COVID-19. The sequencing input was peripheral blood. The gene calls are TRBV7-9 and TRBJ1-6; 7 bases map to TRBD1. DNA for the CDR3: TGTGCCAGCAGCTATAAAACAGGGGATGGTTCACCCCTCCACTTT. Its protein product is CASSYKTGDGSPLHF.